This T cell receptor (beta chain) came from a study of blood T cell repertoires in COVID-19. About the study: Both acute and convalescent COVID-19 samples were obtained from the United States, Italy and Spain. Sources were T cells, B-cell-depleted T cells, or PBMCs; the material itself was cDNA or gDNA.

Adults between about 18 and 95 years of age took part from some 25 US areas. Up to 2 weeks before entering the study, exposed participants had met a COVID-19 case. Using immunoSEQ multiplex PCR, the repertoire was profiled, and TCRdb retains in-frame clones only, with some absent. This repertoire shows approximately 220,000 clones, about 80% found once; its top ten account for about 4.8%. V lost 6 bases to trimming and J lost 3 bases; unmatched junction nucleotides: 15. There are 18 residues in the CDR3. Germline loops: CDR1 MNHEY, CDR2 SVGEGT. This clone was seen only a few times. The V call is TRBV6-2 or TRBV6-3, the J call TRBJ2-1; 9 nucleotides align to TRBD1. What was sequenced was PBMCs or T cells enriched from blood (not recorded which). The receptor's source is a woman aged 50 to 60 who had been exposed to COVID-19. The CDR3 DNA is TGTGCCAGCAGCTCCCGAACAGGGGGCCAAAGGAACTACAATGAGCAGTTCTTC. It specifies CASSSRTGGQRNYNEQFF.